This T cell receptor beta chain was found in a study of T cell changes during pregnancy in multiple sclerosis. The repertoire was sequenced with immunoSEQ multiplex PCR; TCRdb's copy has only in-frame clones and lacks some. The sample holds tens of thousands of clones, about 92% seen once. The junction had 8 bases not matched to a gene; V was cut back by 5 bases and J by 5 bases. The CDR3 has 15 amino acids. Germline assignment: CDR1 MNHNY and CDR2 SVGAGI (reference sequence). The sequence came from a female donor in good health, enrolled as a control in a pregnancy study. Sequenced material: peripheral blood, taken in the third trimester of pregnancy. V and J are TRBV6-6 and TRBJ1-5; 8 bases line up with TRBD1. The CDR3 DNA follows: TGTGCCAGCAGTACCGGACAGGGCATCCATCAGCCCCAGCATTTT. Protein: CASSTGQGIHQPQHF.